This TCR beta chain was sequenced for a study of identical twins (TCRdb year 2016). With respect to the entire study: TCR alpha and beta repertoires from monozygotic twins, unrelated adults of various ages and cord blood were deep-sequenced to test whether fetal clonotypes persist. To rule out contamination, the twin experiments were replicated at different times with different library preparation protocols. What the authors observed across the whole study: In beta out-of-frame sequences, excess twin sharing was weaker, because having fewer shared sequences lowered the signal-to-noise ratio. Abundant cord blood beta clonotypes had fewer insertions, young adult naive repertoires showed a similar but weaker trend, and memory repertoires showed no such trend. Zero-insertion analyses could be partly confounded by invariant T cells such as MAIT and iNKT, though diverse VJ usage argued against such confounding for most clonotypes. Compared with coincidental sharing between unrelated individuals, out-of-frame TCR alpha sequences shared between twins showed an excess of sequences with low generation probability. Conclusions relied on cross-sectional statistical analysis, since the same donors could not be followed over many years. Recombination models systematically underestimated out-of-frame TCR alpha sharing in monozygotic twins but agreed with sharing between unrelated individuals.

The library was prepared using 5' RACE. Sequenced on an Illumina HiSeq 2000. Template switching introduced a universal primer binding site; the final cDNA contained a unique molecular identifier, enabling accurate counting of TCR cDNA molecules. First-strand cDNA for TCR alpha and beta chains was synthesized from specific primers in the conserved constant-segment region. Each cDNA library was double barcoded, with a SMART-Mk sample barcode plus Illumina barcodes, to control for contamination. TruSeq adapter sequences along with Illumina sample barcodes were introduced in two successive PCR steps. The TCR alpha and beta cDNA libraries were sequenced on the Illumina HiSeq platform using custom primers. On the study's bioinformatics: MiGEC was used to process raw reads and extract unique molecular identifiers, and MiXCR was used to find CDR3 positions. Recombination models were inferred per individual with the repgenHMM and IGoR tools using an EM algorithm. Shared clonotype analysis was performed with the tcR package in R, normalizing sharing by the product of cloneset sizes. To study raw recombination without the effects of thymic and clonal selection, out-of-frame nonproductive sequences were analyzed. TCRdb reanalyzed the raw reads on its own, using fastp at Q25 for trimming and MiXCR for clone calling, and kept in-frame beta chains. Records with the same CDR3 protein are collapsed into one entry carrying the most frequent genes and DNA. The V and J calls come from TCRdb's annotation, not from the publication. The sample records 250,000 to 300,000 distinct CDR3 sequences, roughly 9.8% of which are singletons. The ten largest clones capture roughly 6.4% of the sample.

Every donor in the study was a healthy Caucasian. The twin cohort comprised three pairs of female monozygotic twins, all aged roughly 18 to 30 years. Positive isolation kits from Invitrogen were used to isolate the CD4+ and CD8+ T cell populations. Counted from cysteine to phenylalanine, this CDR3 has 17 amino acids. The kept DNA is CDR3 alone, 51 bases in frame from the first base. The germline V and J ends show losses of 0 bases and 4 bases respectively, and no gene match explains 9 bases of the junction. Based on the germline V gene, the CDR1 and CDR2 sequences are MGHRA and YSYEKL. This clonotype has more than one count but fewer than ten. The specificity of this receptor is unknown. No much larger clone is present one base from it, and per-base qualities are unavailable. These same records also appear under a second study, on yellow fever vaccine responses in identical twins. Looking at the second paper: The authors reported that the T cell response to vaccination in identical twins appeared partly convergent and partly personalized. In identical twins, the study followed T cell clones that responded to the vaccine with precision.

This clonotype originated in a woman between 18 and 29 years old in good health. The source material was CD8+ T cells sorted from blood. The sequence is built from TRBV4-1 and TRBJ2-1; TRBD2 lines up with 7 middle nucleotides. At the DNA level, the sequence is TGCGCCAGCAGCCAAGATGACTCCAGCGGGATTTACAATGAGCAGTTCTTC. The translation is CASSQDDSSGIYNEQFF.